These 17 T cell receptor beta chains came from one sample sequenced in a study of shared clonotypes between healthy human individuals. Sequenced by immunoSEQ multiplex PCR; TCRdb stores in-frame clones only, minus some. Of millions of clones in the sample, over 85% were seen once. Sequencing was carried out using naive CD4+ T cells sorted from blood. Subset defined: CD45RA+ positively selected. These receptors originate from a man younger than 30 in good health.

The rearrangement uses TRBV4-1 and TRBJ1-5; D gene unclear. The CDR3 sequence is 16 residues long. The germline gives CDR1 MGHRA, CDR2 YSYEKL. The V and J ends lost 0 bases and 2 bases respectively, with 11 bases between them. CDR3 loop: CASSQDERQGNQPQHF. CDR3 DNA sequence: TGCGCCAGCAGCCAAGACGAGCGTCAGGGCAATCAGCCCCAGCATTTT.

V and J are TRBV5-1 and TRBJ1-1, with D unclear. V was trimmed by 1 base and J by 11 bases, leaving 21 bases between them. The CDR3 length is 15 residues. Germline lookup yields CDR1 SGHRS and CDR2 YFSETQ. The CDR3 coding sequence is TGCGCCAGCAGCTTGCGCACCGATGGTCGCAGCGATGCTTTCTTT. This sequence encodes CASSLRTDGRSDAFF.

This sequence joins TRBV5-4 and TRBJ2-3; D unclear. The CDR3 loop spans 14 amino acids. The V gene lost 1 base and the J gene lost 4 bases, with 10 bases spanning the gap. The germline CDR1 and CDR2 sequences are SGHNT and YYREEE (reference sequence). For the CDR3, the DNA is TGTGCCAGCAGCTTGCCGGTGAGGTCAGATACGCAGTATTTT. Protein sequence: CASSLPVRSDTQYF.

This rearrangement joins TRBV6-1 to TRBJ2-5; D assignment may be TRBD1 or TRBD2 (5 bases each). V was shortened by 7 bases and J by 0 bases, with 9 bases between the two germline ends. Germline V gene sequence: CDR1 MNHNS, CDR2 SASEGT. CDR3 length: 13 residues. CDR3 sequence: CASTWGHQETQYF. The CDR3 DNA sequence: TGTGCCAGCACCTGGGGACACCAAGAGACCCAGTACTTC.

V gene TRBV10-3 combines with J gene TRBJ2-5; 12 bases align to TRBD2. V shed 11 bases and J 5 bases; nucleotides not matched to a gene: 9. This CDR3 spans 14 amino acids. In germline, CDR1 is ENHRY, CDR2 SYGVKD. The CDR3 reads CASQTSGGQETQYF. As DNA, the CDR3 is TGTGCCTCGCAGACTAGCGGGGGCCAGGAGACCCAGTACTTC.

There are many counts of this clone. The chain couples TRBV4-2 to TRBJ2-4; the D gene could be TRBD1 or TRBD2 (6 bases each). With 4 bases removed from V and 5 bases from J, the gap between germline ends came to 15 bases. CDR1 and CDR2 (germline): LGHNA, YNFKEQ. The CDR3 has 15 amino acids. This chain's CDR3 is CASSPGVGGENIQYF. The CDR3 DNA reads as TGTGCCAGCAGCCCAGGGGTCGGAGGGGAAAACATTCAGTACTTC.

This rearrangement joins TRBV30 to TRBJ1-2; 9 bases are shared with TRBD1. With 3 bases clipped from V and 1 base from J, the junction kept 0 bases outside the gene matches. This CDR3 spans 13 amino acids. Germline CDR1 and CDR2: GTSNPN and SVGIG (reference sequence). CDR3 in DNA: TGTGCCTGGAGGACAGGGGGTAACTATGGCTACACCTTC. Translated, it gives CAWRTGGNYGYTF.

Only one count was recorded for this clone. J is TRBJ1-1 and V is TRBV7-9; D gene unclear. The CDR3 covers 13 residues. Trimming removed 1 base from V and 11 bases from J, with 14 bases in between. CDR1 SEHNR and CDR2 FQNEAQ come from the germline V gene (reference sequence). CDR3 nucleotide sequence: TGTGCCAGCAGCTTAGTTCCGGGAACGGGGGCTTTCTTT. This encodes CASSLVPGTGAFF.

The chain combines TRBV7-9 with TRBJ2-7, with unresolved D. The CDR3 totals 13 residues. V lost 2 bases and J 6 bases, leaving 11 bases between the germline ends. Per the germline V gene, CDR1 is SEHNR and CDR2 is FQNEAQ (reference sequence). CDR3 nucleotide sequence: TGTGCCAGCAGCTTATACACAGAACTCGAGCAGTACTTC. This encodes CASSLYTELEQYF.

The chain links TRBV10-1 to TRBJ2-1, with 8 bases lining up with TRBD2. This CDR3 has 18 residues. Trimming took 0 bases from V and 3 from J; bases not matched to a gene: 10. Looked up from germline, CDR1 is WNHNN and CDR2 is SYGVQD (reference sequence). CDR3 nucleotide sequence: TGCGCCAGCAGTGAGTCGGGATGGCGGGAGGCTAGCTACAATGAGCAGTTCTTC. It codes for CASSESGWREASYNEQFF.

The chain recombines TRBV4-2 with TRBJ2-5; D call uncertain. Trimming took 2 bases from V and 1 from J, leaving 14 bases between them. This CDR3 spans 16 amino acids. Per the germline V gene, CDR1 is LGHNA and CDR2 is YNFKEQ. The CDR3: CASSQSSTASQETQYF. DNA for the CDR3: TGTGCCAGCAGCCAATCGTCTACAGCGAGCCAAGAGACCCAGTACTTC.

The chain combines TRBV10-3 with TRBJ2-3; D is possibly TRBD1 or TRBD2 (5 bases each). With 6 bases removed from V and 0 bases from J, the gap between germline ends came to 16 bases. The CDR3 has 16 amino acids. Germline V gene lookup returns CDR1 ENHRY and CDR2 SYGVKD. DNA for the CDR3: TGTGCCATCAGCGAGGGGTACAGTACTAGCACAGATACGCAGTATTTT. Translating gives CAISEGYSTSTDTQYF.

The V gene is TRBV10-1, the J gene TRBJ2-7, with 7 nucleotides matching TRBD1. The CDR3 sequence is 15 residues long. V dropped 6 bases and J dropped 3; count of bases not matched to a gene: 11. Germline values: CDR1 WNHNN, CDR2 SYGVQD (reference sequence). The CDR3: CASRPETGSYYEQYF. The CDR3, as DNA: TGCGCCAGCAGACCCGAGACAGGGAGTTACTACGAGCAGTACTTC.

The chain links TRBV7-2 to TRBJ2-7; 8 bases are shared with TRBD1. Germline CDR1 is SGHTA and CDR2 is FQGNSA. CDR3 length: 14 residues. The V segment lost 2 bases and the J segment 5 bases; nucleotides outside the gene matches: 5. The CDR3 DNA is TGTGCCAGCAGCTTACAGGGGGCTCATAACGAGCAGTACTTC. Protein sequence: CASSLQGAHNEQYF. The variable domain in full, with the rest retrieved from reference TRBV7-2 and TRBJ2-7, is GAGVSQSPSNKVTEKGKDVELRCDPISGHTALYWYRQSLGQGLEFLIYFQGNSAPDKSGLPSDRFSAERTGGSVSTLTIQRTQQEDSAVYLCASSLQGAHNEQYFGPGTRLTVT.

The chain joins TRBV9 to TRBJ2-2; D call uncertain. The germline V gene has CDR1 SGDLS and CDR2 YYNGEE. CDR3 length: 13 residues. The germline V and J ends were trimmed by 2 bases and 7 bases, with 9 bases remaining between them. The CDR3 loop is CASSVRSFGELFF. The CDR3 bases are TGTGCCAGCAGCGTTCGGAGCTTCGGGGAGCTGTTTTTT.

This clone occurred once. The chain recombines TRBV30 with TRBJ2-4; D perhaps matches TRBD1 (5 bases). The CDR3 loop spans 16 amino acids. CDR1 and CDR2 (germline): GTSNPN, SVGIG (reference sequence). The V gene lost 2 bases and the J gene lost 8 bases, with 22 bases spanning the gap. The CDR3 DNA follows: TGTGCCTGGAGTCCACCCGTAGGGGCTCAGGTAGACATTCAGTACTTC. This sequence encodes CAWSPPVGAQVDIQYF.

A single count supports this clone. The V call is TRBV19, the J call TRBJ2-7; possibly TRBD2 for D (5 bases). Trimming took off 7 bases at V and 1 base at J, with 11 bases between the two ends. The V gene's germline CDR1 is LNHDA and CDR2 SQIVND (reference sequence). The CDR3 has 13 amino acids. CDR3 sequence (DNA): TGTGCCAGTACGAAGTCGGGGTCCTACGAGCAGTACTTC. Its translation is CASTKSGSYEQYF.